The clone carrying this T cell receptor beta chain appeared many times. Researchers amplified the TCR beta CDR3 regions from RNA transcripts. With the HTBI primer set, the TCR CDR3 went through a first round of RT-PCR. Using its own MiXCR run on the multiplex PCR reads, TCRdb lists one record per CDR3 protein. The top ten hold approximately 30% of the sample, which has around 540,000 distinct CDR3 sequences, around 15% seen once. The CDR3 spans 15 residues. V dropped 6 bases and J dropped 3; count of bases not matched to a gene: 10. Per germline, CDR1 SGHVS and CDR2 FQNEAQ. The data originate from a study of T cells in Graves' hyperthyroidism and ophthalmopathy.

Sequenced sample: blood. The rearrangement joins TRBV7-8 to TRBJ2-7; TRBD2 matches 8 bases. The sequence came from a young woman with Graves' ophthalmopathy. The CDR3 nucleotides read TGTGCCAGCAGGGATAACCTAGCGGGTGTCTACGAGCAGTACTTC. The encoded protein is CASRDNLAGVYEQYF.